This T cell receptor beta chain was observed in a study of blood T cell repertoires in COVID-19. Study-level information: Specimens from acute and convalescent COVID-19 originated in the United States, Italy and Spain. The cDNA or gDNA used as material had been derived from T cells, B-cell-depleted T cells, or PBMCs.

This CDR3 has 14 amino acids. Between the trimmed V and J ends, which lost 7 bases and 2 bases, there was a span of 9 bases. From germline, CDR1 is MNHEY and CDR2 SVGEGT. Study processing details: Reference gene primer amplification in the assay estimated nucleated cell counts. Using immunoSEQ multiplex PCR, the repertoire was profiled, and TCRdb retains in-frame clones only, with some absent. From that table come the V and J calls and clone size; the DNA was used to work out D and trimming. The data contain about 160,000 clones, around 79% of them singletons. This clonotype originated in a woman aged 60-75 years with COVID-19, enrolled during active disease. Material for sequencing was peripheral blood. The chain links TRBV6-2 or TRBV6-3 to TRBJ2-6; D not certain. CDR3 sequence reads: CASTPQAGANVLTF. As DNA, the CDR3 is TGTGCCAGCACCCCGCAGGCTGGGGCCAACGTCCTGACTTTC.